Listed here is a single T cell receptor beta chain. Its antigen is unknown. Per-base qualities were not stored, and no clone one base away is much larger. Read against the paper, the sample's treatment or condition label means: around 19 received Ad26.COV2.S at low or high dose, single or two shots; about 5 received placebo; per-sample allocation not given. Repertoires of vaccine and placebo recipients were sequenced from samples taken on day 63 after the first injection. In Cohort 1b, 25 or so adults aged 18-55 years were enrolled at a single site in Boston, USA, between 29 July and 7 August 2020. As a vaccine, Ad26.COV2.S was a replication-incompetent adenovirus type 26 vector that expressed a prefusion-stabilized SARS-CoV-2 spike protein derived from the original Wuhan strain. TCRbeta CDR3 regions were sequenced with the immunoSEQ Assay. After extraction, genomic DNA underwent amplification by bias-controlled multiplex PCR, followed by high-throughput sequencing. Turning to the authors' computational methods: Collapsing and filtering of sequences were performed to quantify the absolute abundance of each unique TCRbeta CDR3 region. Usable DNA was measured by amplifying reference genes present in all nucleated cells, and TCRbeta template counts were normalized to that usable DNA to estimate T cell fraction. Repertoire TCRs were annotated as SARS-CoV-2-specific when V gene, CDR3 amino acid sequence and J gene were exactly matched to a known reactive TCR set. The reference SARS-CoV-2 TCR set was derived from MIRA and filtered for enrichment in COVID-19-positive ImmuneCODE repertoires, a step that removed public or cross-reactive TCRs. Based on the MIRA antigens, annotated TCRs were further analysed at the level of specific ORF or position within ORF. Breadth was defined as annotated unique rearrangements over total unique productive rearrangements; depth was the summed frequency of those rearrangements. TCR breadth was compared between groups using two-sided Wilcoxon rank-sum tests. In TCRdb, the immuneACCESS table is reduced to in-frame sequences with V and J assigned. These tables do not hold every clone; where another copy was compared, an unresolved V gene accounts for under half, and the others remain unexplained. The V and J calls and the clone size are those of that table, but D and trimming were determined from the DNA. The sample data list about 500,000 clones, and around 89% of these were observed just once. In total, the top ten clones hold approximately 1.7% of the sample.

This sample was taken from a study of Ad26.COV2.S vaccination and SARS-CoV-2 variants (dated by TCRdb to 2020 to 2023). For the study in its entirety: Donors in the vaccine arm were drawn from COV1001, a multicentre, randomized, double-blind, placebo-controlled phase I-IIa trial testing Ad26.COV2.S in healthy adults. Ad26.COV2.S was given intramuscularly at 5x10^10 or 1x10^11 viral particles, as a single shot or as two shots 56 days apart. Sequencing of the TCRbeta repertoire served to evaluate the specificity and breadth of SARS-CoV-2-reactive T cell receptors following Ad26.COV2.S vaccination. A total of 32 samples were included in the TCR-sequenced set, comprising around 19 Ad26.COV2.S vaccine recipients, 5 placebo recipients and 8 SARS-CoV-2 convalescent individuals. Trial participants were randomized into five groups of five: low-dose or high-dose Ad26.COV2.S given once or twice, or placebo on both occasions. Investigators did not know the trial group allocation while performing experiments and assessing outcomes.

The study at large found these results: After vaccination, spike-specific CD8+ and CD4+ T cell responses were reported to show substantial breadth. The authors noted that total T cell responses may have been underestimated by the TCR breadth and depth analyses. The study was not powered to compare responses between vaccine doses or regimens. Compared with placebo recipients, Ad26.COV2.S recipients showed higher spike-specific TCR breadth (P = 0.0014). Vaccine and placebo recipients had comparable non-spike TCR breadth, which fits with the vaccine containing only spike.

Reading the germline V gene gives CDR1 SGHTS and CDR2 YDEGEE. From the cysteine up to the phenylalanine, the CDR3 has a length of 14 residues. Only CDR3 DNA remains: 42 bases, in frame from the first base. V is reduced by 2 bases and J by 4 bases, leaving a spacing of 10 bases between them. The TCR originated in a person between 18 and 65 years old who received the Ad26.COV2.S COVID-19 vaccine or a placebo. The source was peripheral blood, collected in a trial of Ad26.COV2.S vaccine versus placebo. The chain is encoded by TRBV5-8 joined to TRBJ1-5; TRBD1 is possibly the D segment (6 matching bases). The CDR3 in this case is CASSFDRRNQPQHF. The bases are TGTGCCAGCAGCTTTGACAGGAGGAATCAGCCCCAGCATTTT.